This T cell receptor beta chain was identified in a study of identical twins. Study findings and constraints: Memory repertoires lacked the insertion deficit that abundant cord blood beta clonotypes showed. Where beta out-of-frame sequences were concerned, excess twin sharing was weaker. Within monozygotic twins, out-of-frame TCR alpha sharing was underestimated by the models.

Per the germline V gene, CDR1 is SGHDT and CDR2 is YYEEEE. This CDR3 comprises 13 residues. Trimming removed 1 base from V and 4 bases from J, with 8 bases in between. This clonotype was seen only a few times. Antigen unknown. Unique molecular identifiers were present on the cDNA, which also gained a universal primer site by template switching. MiXCR, applied by TCRdb to the 5' RACE reads, yields one record per CDR3 protein. The sample carries about 210,000 distinct CDR3 sequences, over 8% recorded once. This receptor was identified in a woman aged 18 to 35 in good health. This chain joins TRBV5-6 and TRBJ2-5, with D possibly matching TRBD1 (6 bases). Material for sequencing was memory (CD45RO+) T cells sorted from blood. CDR3 loop: CASSLRDTETQYF. The CDR3 DNA is TGTGCCAGCAGCTTGAGGGACACAGAGACCCAGTACTTC.